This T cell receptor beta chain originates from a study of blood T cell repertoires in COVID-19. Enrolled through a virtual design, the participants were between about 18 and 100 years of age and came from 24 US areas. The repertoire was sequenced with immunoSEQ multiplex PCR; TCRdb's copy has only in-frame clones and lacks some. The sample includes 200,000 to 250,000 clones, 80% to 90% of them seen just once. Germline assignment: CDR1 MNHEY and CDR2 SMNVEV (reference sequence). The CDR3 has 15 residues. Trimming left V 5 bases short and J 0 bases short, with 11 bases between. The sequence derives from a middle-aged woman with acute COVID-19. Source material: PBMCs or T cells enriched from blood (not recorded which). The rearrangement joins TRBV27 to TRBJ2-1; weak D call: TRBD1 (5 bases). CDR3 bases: TGTGCCAGCAGTGGCAGGGCTTCCTCCTACAATGAGCAGTTCTTC. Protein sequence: CASSGRASSYNEQFF.